These 26 T cell receptor beta chains were sequenced from one sample in a study of blood T cell repertoires in COVID-19. The protocol was immunoSEQ multiplex PCR, while the TCRdb copy is restricted to in-frame clones and leaves out a portion. The sample contains 85,000 to 120,000 clones, about 84% of which appear only once. The sample comprised peripheral blood. These receptors were collected from a woman aged 60 to 75 with acute or convalescent COVID-19.

CDR3 sequence reads: CASSRTQGTNEKLFF. In nucleotides, the CDR3 is TGTGCCAGCTCACGTACTCAGGGGACTAATGAAAAACTGTTTTTT. The V and J genes are TRBV18 and TRBJ1-4; the D gene is possibly TRBD1 (6 bases). Germline values: CDR1 KGHSH, CDR2 LQKENI. This CDR3 is built from 15 residues. Trimming shortened V by 4 bases and J by 2 bases, and 11 bases separated the two germline ends.

The chain recombines TRBV2 with TRBJ2-2; TRBD2 matches at 8 bases. The V segment lost 6 bases and the J segment 6 bases; nucleotides outside the gene matches: 9. This CDR3 has 15 amino acids. CDR1 and CDR2 from the germline V gene are SNHLY and FYNNEI. CDR3 nucleotides: TGTGCCAGCAGCGCCGGGAGGGGGAGCGCCGGGGAGCTGTTTTTT. Amino acid sequence: CASSAGRGSAGELFF.

This clone was detected a few times. This chain links TRBV10-1 with TRBJ2-2; 8 bases fit TRBD1. CDR1 is WNHNN and CDR2 is SYGVQD in the germline V gene (reference sequence). The CDR3 runs 15 residues. With 5 bases clipped from V and 1 base from J, the junction kept 3 bases outside the gene matches. This chain's CDR3 is CASSKGQGNTGELFF. As DNA, the CDR3 is TGCGCCAGCAGTAAAGGACAGGGGAACACCGGGGAGCTGTTTTTT.

Only a few counts were recorded for this clone. The V gene is TRBV7-9, the J gene TRBJ1-3, with a weak D call TRBD1 (5 bases). Between the trimmed V and J ends, which lost 0 bases and 2 bases, there was a span of 11 bases. This CDR3 has 16 residues. CDR1 is SEHNR, CDR2 FQNEAQ, per germline (reference sequence). The CDR3 sequence: CASSLAPGRAGNTIYF. The CDR3 nucleotides are TGTGCCAGCAGCTTAGCGCCGGGCAGGGCTGGAAACACCATATATTTT.

This rearrangement joins TRBV19 to TRBJ1-1; 8 positions agree with TRBD1. This CDR3 has 13 residues. CDR1 is LNHDA, CDR2 SQIVND, per germline (reference sequence). Trimming cost V 5 bases and J 7 bases; bases outside gene matches: 6. CDR3 sequence: CASSVQGASEAFF. The CDR3 nucleotides are TGTGCCAGTAGTGTGCAGGGGGCTAGTGAAGCTTTCTTT.

Only a few counts were recorded for this clone. This chain connects TRBV2 to TRBJ1-1; 7 bases line up with TRBD1. The CDR3 loop spans 15 amino acids. CDR1 is SNHLY and CDR2 is FYNNEI in the germline V gene. J gave up 6 bases and V 2 bases, and 9 bases lay outside the gene matches. CDR3 sequence reads: CASSEIWGDRAEAFF. CDR3 nucleotides: TGTGCCAGCAGTGAAATTTGGGGCGACAGGGCTGAAGCTTTCTTT.

This chain connects TRBV5-1 to TRBJ1-1; maybe TRBD1 (5 bases). Trimming cost V 1 base and J 0 bases, with 10 bases left between them. This CDR3 spans 15 amino acids. In germline, CDR1 is SGHRS, CDR2 YFSETQ. In DNA form, the CDR3 reads TGCGCCAGCAGCTTGTCAGGGAATATGAACACTGAAGCTTTCTTT. Its translation: CASSLSGNMNTEAFF.

The chain's CDR3 is CASSYVAGGSTGELFF. CDR3 sequence (DNA): TGTGCCAGCAGCTATGTAGCGGGAGGGAGTACCGGGGAGCTGTTTTTT. The rearrangement joins TRBV7-9 to TRBJ2-2, with TRBD2 identical over 11 bases. J was trimmed by 5 bases and V by 4 bases; bases with no gene match: 6. Germline-derived CDR1 and CDR2 are SEHNR and FQNEAQ (reference sequence). The CDR3 has 16 residues. The complete variable domain, with remaining parts taken from reference TRBV7-9 and TRBJ2-2, reads DTGVSQNPRHKITKRGQNVTFRCDPISEHNRLYWYRQTLGQGPEFLTYFQNEAQLEKSRLLSDRFSAERPKGSFSTLEIQRTEQGDSAMYLCASSYVAGGSTGELFFGEGSRLTVL.

This clone appeared once. The gene calls are TRBV11-2 and TRBJ1-2; D call uncertain. Per germline, CDR1 SGHAT and CDR2 FQNNGV. This CDR3 has 13 residues. V shed 0 bases and J shed 3 bases, with 5 bases lying between them. CDR3 amino acids: CASSLDPDYGYTF. CDR3 nucleotides: TGTGCCAGCAGCTTAGATCCCGACTATGGCTACACCTTC.

The CDR3 DNA reads as TGCGCCAGCAGCTCACAGGTGTCGACCACTGAAGCTTTCTTT. It is translated as CASSSQVSTTEAFF. The chain employs TRBV5-1 and TRBJ1-1; perhaps TRBD1 as D (5 bases). Trimming stripped 3 bases from V and 4 bases from J, with 13 bases between. The CDR3 covers 14 residues. Germline loops: CDR1 SGHRS, CDR2 YFSETQ.

The chain joins TRBV18 to TRBJ1-6; TRBD1 is a possible D gene (6 bases). V lost 2 bases and J lost 13, with 18 bases in between. CDR1 is KGHSH and CDR2 is LQKENI in the germline V gene. This CDR3 has 15 amino acids. The CDR3 DNA reads as TGTGCCAGCTCACCAACCCCCCGACAGGCTCCCCCCCTCCACTTT. Protein sequence: CASSPTPRQAPPLHF.

This clone was seen only a few times. This chain uses TRBV28 with TRBJ2-7, with TRBD1 matching over 7 bases. Germline assignment: CDR1 MDHEN and CDR2 SYDVKM. Losses at the gene ends were 1 base for V and 2 bases for J; bases not matched to a gene: 5. This CDR3 region has 15 residues. The CDR3: CASSLSTGTAYEQYF. CDR3 nucleotide sequence: TGTGCCAGCAGTTTATCAACCGGGACAGCCTACGAGCAGTACTTC.

Points on this clone: Other DNA variants within this sample encode the same CDR3. The chain combines TRBV6-5 with TRBJ1-2, with TRBD1 identical over 7 bases. Germline CDR1 is MNHEY and CDR2 is SVGAGI. V lost 6 bases and J lost 4; bases outside the gene matches: 2. The length of the CDR3 is 12 residues. The CDR3 protein is CASRPGGYGYTF. CDR3 sequence (DNA): TGTGCCAGCAGACCAGGGGGCTATGGCTACACCTTC.

This clone was seen a few times. The chain recombines TRBV7-2 with TRBJ1-6; 7 nucleotides match TRBD1. The junction had 5 bases not matched to a gene; V was cut back by 5 bases and J by 13 bases. The CDR3 has 12 residues. Looked up from germline, CDR1 is SGHTA and CDR2 is FQGNSA. The CDR3 sequence: CASSPRQGPLHF. Here the CDR3 DNA reads TGTGCCAGCAGCCCTCGACAGGGCCCCCTCCACTTT.

V usage is TRBV5-1 and J usage is TRBJ2-1; 10 nucleotides align to TRBD1. CDR1 SGHRS and CDR2 YFSETQ come from the germline V gene. J lost 7 bases, V lost 4 bases, and 20 bases had no gene match. The CDR3 totals 19 residues. The CDR3 nucleotides read TGCGCCAGCAGCATTACCACCTCGGCCGGGACAGGGGTGAGGAATGAGCAGTTCTTC. Translating gives CASSITTSAGTGVRNEQFF.

V is TRBV6-5 and J is TRBJ1-2, with TRBD1 identical over 9 bases. This CDR3 is 16 amino acids long. Germline V gives CDR1 MNHEY, CDR2 SVGAGI. The V gene end was trimmed by 4 bases and the J gene end by 2 bases; junction bases not matched to a gene: 8. The CDR3 sequence: CASSLRRGTGNYGYTF. The CDR3 DNA follows: TGTGCCAGCAGTTTACGGCGGGGGACAGGGAACTATGGCTACACCTTC.

The V call is TRBV19, the J call TRBJ2-5; TRBD1 agrees at 9 bases. This CDR3 has 16 residues. Germline V gene sequence: CDR1 LNHDA, CDR2 SQIVND (reference sequence). V lost 5 bases to trimming and J lost 2 bases; unmatched junction nucleotides: 9. The CDR3, as DNA: TGTGCCAGTAGTCCGTACAGGGGGCAAGGGCAAGAGACCCAGTACTTC. Amino acids: CASSPYRGQGQETQYF. The entire variable domain, with the rest obtained from reference TRBV19 and TRBJ2-5, is as follows: DGGITQSPKYLFRKEGQNVTLSCEQNLNHDAMYWYRQDPGQGLRLIYYSQIVNDFQKGDIAEGYSVSREKKESFPLTVTSAQKNPTAFYLCASSPYRGQGQETQYFGPGTRLLVL.

In its sample, this clone was seen once. The gene calls are TRBV18 and TRBJ1-3, with 9 bases matching TRBD1. V was pared by 6 bases and J by 2 bases, with 5 bases of the junction left unmatched. Germline values: CDR1 KGHSH, CDR2 LQKENI. CDR3 length: 15 residues. The CDR3 spells CASSVGQGTGNTIYF. The CDR3 DNA sequence: TGTGCCAGCTCGGTTGGACAGGGGACTGGAAACACCATATATTTT.

J is TRBJ2-3 and V is TRBV3-1 (or the pseudogene TRBV3-2); the match to TRBD2 covers 11 bases. The length of the CDR3 is 15 residues. Trimming took 9 bases from V and 11 from J; bases not matched to a gene: 16. Germline loops: CDR1 LGHDT, CDR2 YNNKEL (reference sequence). CDR3 loop: CASAPETSGKAGQYF. In DNA form, the CDR3 reads TGTGCCAGTGCTCCGGAGACTAGCGGGAAGGCCGGGCAGTATTTT.

This clone was picked up one time. The chain combines TRBV19 with TRBJ1-6, with D maybe TRBD1 (6 bases). The V end was cut by 3 bases, the J end by 5 bases, with 8 bases between. This CDR3 contains 14 residues. Germline-derived CDR1 and CDR2 are LNHDA and SQIVND (reference sequence). CDR3 sequence: CASSIRDNNSPLHF. As DNA, the CDR3 is TGTGCCAGTAGTATCCGGGACAATAATTCACCCCTCCACTTT.

The sample holds one count of this clone. The chain is built from TRBV5-1 and TRBJ1-2; a weak D match, TRBD1 (5 bases). The CDR3 has 13 amino acids. Trimming cost V 0 bases and J 10 bases, with 13 bases left between them. Germline lookup yields CDR1 SGHRS and CDR2 YFSETQ. CDR3 nucleotides: TGCGCCAGCAGCTTGGAGGGGAATCTGCTCTACACCTTC. Translating gives CASSLEGNLLYTF.

The chain recombines TRBV6-2 or TRBV6-3 with TRBJ2-5, with D unresolved. This CDR3 has 12 amino acids. The germline V gene has CDR1 MNHEY and CDR2 SVGEGT. Trimming pared 2 bases from V and 4 bases from J, leaving 5 bases between. The CDR3, as DNA: TGTGCCAGCAGTTACCCCTCAGAGACCCAGTACTTC. Encoded protein: CASSYPSETQYF.

The V call is TRBV10-3, the J call TRBJ1-2; 10 bases agree with TRBD1. The V gene end was trimmed by 4 bases and the J gene end by 6 bases; junction bases not matched to a gene: 14. Germline V gene data show CDR1 as ENHRY and CDR2 as SYGVKD. The CDR3 loop spans 17 amino acids. Here the CDR3 reads CAISATSFGQGVNGYTF. The DNA of the CDR3 is TGTGCCATCAGTGCGACTTCTTTTGGACAGGGGGTTAATGGCTACACCTTC.

The J gene is TRBJ2-1, the V gene TRBV19; D possibly corresponds to TRBD2 (6 bases). There are 13 residues in the CDR3. The V end was cut by 4 bases, the J end by 12 bases, with 16 bases between. Germline V gives CDR1 LNHDA, CDR2 SQIVND (reference sequence). The CDR3 DNA sequence: TGTGCCAGTAGTAGAGGCGGGGACCTGGGGCAGTTCTTC. Its protein is CASSRGGDLGQFF.

The chain has TRBV4-1 and TRBJ1-1; D is unresolved. CDR1 and CDR2 from the germline V gene are MGHRA and YSYEKL. This CDR3 is 14 amino acids long. V lost 1 base and J 3 bases, leaving 9 bases between the germline ends. Here the CDR3 DNA reads TGCGCCAGCAGCCAAGTCCTGGGAGACACTGAAGCTTTCTTT. Translation gives CASSQVLGDTEAFF.

This chain uses TRBV29-1 with TRBJ1-1; D call uncertain. V was pared by 6 bases and J by 3 bases, with 20 bases between. CDR3 length: 15 amino acids. The V gene's germline CDR1 is SQVTM and CDR2 ANQGSEA. CDR3 nucleotide sequence: TGCAGCGTGAGGGTGTTGGGCGGGGAGGACACTGAAGCTTTCTTT. This encodes CSVRVLGGEDTEAFF.